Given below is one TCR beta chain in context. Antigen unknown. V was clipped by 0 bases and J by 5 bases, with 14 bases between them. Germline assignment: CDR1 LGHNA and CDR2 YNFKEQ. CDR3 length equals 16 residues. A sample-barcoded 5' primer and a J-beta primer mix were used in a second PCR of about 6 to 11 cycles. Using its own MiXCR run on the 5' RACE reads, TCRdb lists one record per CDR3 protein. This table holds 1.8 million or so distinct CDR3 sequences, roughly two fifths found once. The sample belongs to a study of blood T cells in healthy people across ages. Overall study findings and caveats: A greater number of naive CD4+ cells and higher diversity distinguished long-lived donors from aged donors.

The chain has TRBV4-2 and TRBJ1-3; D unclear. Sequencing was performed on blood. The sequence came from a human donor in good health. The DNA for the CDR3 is TGTGCCAGCAGCCAAGATTTTAGCAGACCCCGAAACACCATATATTTT. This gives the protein CASSQDFSRPRNTIYF.